The sequence of this T cell receptor (beta chain) was determined in a study of T cells in narcolepsy. Turning to the study itself: Donors had narcolepsy type 1 or type 2, or were healthy controls.

This table comes from immunoSEQ multiplex PCR, and its TCRdb copy is limited to in-frame clones, with some not included. The repertoire includes approximately 25,000 clones, approximately 80% of them detected once, and under 3.5% sits in the top ten. Regarding this clone: Its specificity is unknown.

CDR3 length equals 15 residues. The V end was cut by 6 bases, the J end by 7 bases, with 22 bases between. Findings of the study overall: Autoreactive clonotypes reportedly recurred in blood of same and different patients, not controls. Same-patient CSF and blood CD4+ T cell clonotypes included HCRT-specific and TRIB2-specific autoreactive ones.

The sample was CD45RA- memory CD4+ T cells from PBMCs. The J gene is TRBJ2-7, the V gene TRBV6-7; D is possibly TRBD2 (6 bases). TRBV6-7 is an ORF for which the function is uncertain. The TCR originated in a human donor with narcolepsy. This chain's CDR3 is CASRFPGTLPREQYF. The CDR3 region has the DNA TGTGCCAGCAGGTTCCCCGGGACTTTACCTAGGGAGCAGTACTTC.